This T cell receptor (beta chain) was profiled in a study of CD8 T cells in ankylosing spondylitis. Overall study results and limits: Seemingly distinctive of ankylosing spondylitis blood was a TCR beta motif formed by eight highly homologous variants. Earlier reports found some motif variants in synovial fluid and blood in reactive arthritis. Researchers reportedly found disease-linked clones significantly enriched in matched ankylosing spondylitis synovial fluid.

MiXCR, applied by TCRdb to the 5' RACE reads, yields one record per CDR3 protein. The table records 150,000 or so distinct CDR3 sequences, approximately 9.9% of them present only once. V was clipped by 6 bases and J by 6 bases, with 18 bases between them. In germline, CDR1 is MNHEY, CDR2 SMNVEV (reference sequence). This CDR3 is built from 15 residues. A note on this clonotype: What it recognizes is unknown.

The origin of this receptor is a female donor with ankylosing spondylitis or in good health (not recorded which). The rearrangement joins TRBV27 to TRBJ2-1; the D gene is possibly TRBD2 (6 bases). Sequences were obtained from blood, either unsorted or a sorted T cell fraction (not recorded which). CDR3 DNA: TGTGCCAGCAGCCAGGGTTGGAGCGGGTCCAATGAGCAGTTCTTC. Amino acids: CASSQGWSGSNEQFF.